The 32 T cell receptor beta chains presented below share a single source sample, sequenced in a study of control samples from healthy donors and cancer patients. Method: immunoSEQ multiplex PCR; TCRdb's copy keeps in-frame clones and lacks some. The sample lists about 95,000 clones, about 87% occurring once. Sample: blood. These TCRs come from an older woman in good health.

The gene calls are TRBV2 and TRBJ1-1, with a tentative D call TRBD1 (5 bases). V was clipped by 1 base and J by 3 bases, with 15 bases between them. Germline assignment: CDR1 SNHLY and CDR2 FYNNEI. This CDR3 is built from 16 residues. In nucleotides, the CDR3 is TGTGCCAGCAGTGAAGGTCAGGGTCGATTGGACACTGAAGCTTTCTTT. It encodes CASSEGQGRLDTEAFF.

The chain has TRBV24-1 and TRBJ1-5; D remains ambiguous. From germline, CDR1 is KGHDR and CDR2 SFDVKD. V lost 5 bases and J 4 bases, leaving 8 bases between the germline ends. The CDR3 loop spans 13 amino acids. The CDR3 DNA is TGTGCCACCAGTGCCACGGAGAATCAGCCCCAGCATTTT. Its protein product is CATSATENQPQHF.

This rearrangement joins TRBV6-5 to TRBJ2-6; no firm D call. The CDR3 spans 15 residues. Germline V CDR1 and CDR2: MNHEY, SVGAGI. With 8 bases removed from V and 0 bases from J, the gap between germline ends came to 11 bases. The CDR3 DNA is TGTGCCAGCCAACACCGAAGCTCTGGGGCCAACGTCCTGACTTTC. Translating it yields CASQHRSSGANVLTF.

The V gene is TRBV5-1, the J gene TRBJ1-6; 8 bases agree with TRBD1. Unmatched junction bases numbered 6, after V lost 2 bases and J lost 11 bases. The CDR3 is made up of 14 amino acids. Germline CDR1 reads SGHRS; CDR2 reads YFSETQ. The CDR3 region is CASSFWGQEPPLHF. In DNA form, the CDR3 reads TGCGCCAGCAGCTTTTGGGGACAGGAACCACCCCTCCACTTT.

The chain's CDR3 is CASSPRRDTNEQFF. As DNA, the CDR3 is TGTGCCAGCTCACCACGGCGTGACACCAATGAGCAGTTCTTC. The V call is TRBV18, the J call TRBJ2-1, with D unresolved. Looked up from germline, CDR1 is KGHSH and CDR2 is LQKENI. The CDR3 consists of 14 residues. Between the trimmed V and J ends, which lost 1 base and 6 bases, there was a span of 10 bases.

The rearrangement links TRBV15 to TRBJ1-6, with D hard to call. V was clipped by 8 bases and J by 5 bases, with 10 bases between them. The CDR3 is 13 residues long. Looked up from germline, CDR1 is LNHNV and CDR2 is YYDKDF (reference sequence). In DNA, the CDR3 is TGTGCCACCTTAGAGCGGAATAATTCACCCCTCCACTTT. Translation: CATLERNNSPLHF.

In this sample, this clone turned up a few times. V usage is TRBV6-5 and J usage is TRBJ2-3; tentative D call: TRBD1 (6 bases). The CDR3 spans 14 residues. With 6 bases removed from V and 4 bases from J, the gap between germline ends came to 14 bases. Germline V gene sequence: CDR1 MNHEY, CDR2 SVGAGI. In DNA form, the CDR3 reads TGTGCCAGCAGACAATGGGGGCGGGCAGATACGCAGTATTTT. Amino acids: CASRQWGRADTQYF.

V is TRBV6-5 and J is TRBJ1-5; tentative D call: TRBD1 (6 bases). Trimming took 2 bases from V and 7 from J, leaving 12 bases between them. The CDR3 has 14 residues. Germline loops: CDR1 MNHEY, CDR2 SVGAGI. CDR3 nucleotides: TGTGCCAGCAGTTACGGGGCAGGGGAACAGCCCCAGCATTTT. Amino acids: CASSYGAGEQPQHF.

In this sample, this clone turned up a few times. The CDR3 spells CASSRGQGGPYGYTF. The CDR3, as DNA: TGTGCCAGCAGCCGGGGACAGGGGGGGCCCTATGGCTACACCTTC. This chain links TRBV11-2 with TRBJ1-2; 11 nucleotides agree with TRBD1. The CDR3 length is 15 residues. The V segment lost 5 bases and the J segment 4 bases; nucleotides outside the gene matches: 6. CDR1 SGHAT and CDR2 FQNNGV come from the germline V gene.

This clone has a handful of counts. Distinct nucleotide sequences in the sample also encode this CDR3. The rearrangement joins TRBV5-6 to TRBJ1-5; D remains ambiguous. There are 13 residues in the CDR3. V dropped 0 bases and J dropped 7 bases, with 8 bases sitting between them. Germline V lookup: CDR1 SGHDT, CDR2 YYEEEE. The CDR3 sequence: CASSLDRGQPQHF. Written as DNA, the CDR3 is TGTGCCAGCAGCTTGGATCGGGGACAGCCCCAGCATTTT.

The genes are TRBV5-1 and TRBJ2-1; 16 bases fit TRBD2. The trim removed 5 bases at V and 8 bases at J, leaving 1 base unmatched. The CDR3 is 14 residues long. Germline loops: CDR1 SGHRS, CDR2 YFSETQ. The CDR3 loop is CASRGTSGRDEQFF. CDR3 bases: TGCGCCAGCAGAGGGACTAGCGGGAGGGATGAGCAGTTCTTC.

The chain is built from TRBV6-5 and TRBJ1-5; TRBD1 matches 7 bases. The CDR3 contains 14 residues. From germline, CDR1 is MNHEY and CDR2 SVGAGI. J was trimmed by 5 bases and V by 5 bases; bases with no gene match: 6. Here the CDR3 reads CASSLDRADQPQHF. Here the CDR3 DNA reads TGTGCCAGCAGTCTTGACAGGGCGGATCAGCCCCAGCATTTT.

A single count supports this clone. The chain recombines TRBV11-1 with TRBJ1-1, with D perhaps matching TRBD1 (5 bases). This CDR3 is 13 amino acids long. Trimming removed 5 bases from V and 3 bases from J, with 10 bases in between. CDR1 and CDR2 from the germline V gene are SGHAT and FQDESV (reference sequence). CDR3 sequence reads: CASSATADTEAFF. Written as DNA, the CDR3 is TGTGCCAGCAGCGCGACAGCGGACACTGAAGCTTTCTTT.

The chain is built from TRBV5-1 and TRBJ2-3; TRBD2 matches 8 bases. The CDR3 loop spans 17 amino acids. CDR1 and CDR2 (germline): SGHRS, YFSETQ. V shed 0 bases, J shed 4 bases, and the junction held 10 bases outside the gene matches. Written as DNA, the CDR3 is TGCGCCAGCAGCTTGGGGTGGACGGGGGGGCCCCCAGATACGCAGTATTTT. It translates to CASSLGWTGGPPDTQYF.

The gene calls are TRBV11-3 and TRBJ2-3; 9 bases are a match to TRBD1. Germline lookup yields CDR1 SGHNT and CDR2 YENEEA. With 5 bases clipped from V and 4 bases from J, the junction kept 4 bases outside the gene matches. This CDR3 spans 14 amino acids. CDR3 amino acids: CASSPGQGSDTQYF. The CDR3 region has the DNA TGTGCCAGCAGCCCGGGACAGGGTTCAGATACGCAGTATTTT.

This clone was detected only a few times. The rearrangement uses TRBV5-1 and TRBJ1-4, with unresolved D. Trimming removed 4 bases at V and 4 bases at J, with 14 bases between. This CDR3 contains 15 residues. The germline gives CDR1 SGHRS, CDR2 YFSETQ. The CDR3 DNA is TGCGCCAGCAGCCTGGGAGTTGTGGGTAATGAAAAACTGTTTTTT. This translates into CASSLGVVGNEKLFF.

This chain uses TRBV5-4 with TRBJ2-5, with D possibly TRBD2 on 5 matching bases. Germline lookup yields CDR1 SGHNT and CDR2 YYREEE (reference sequence). The ends were cut back, 3 bases at V and 3 bases at J, with 15 bases in the middle. The CDR3 length is 15 residues. DNA for the CDR3: TGTGCCAGCAGCTCCCCGGGCCCCGGGAAAGAGACCCAGTACTTC. This sequence encodes CASSSPGPGKETQYF.

This chain links TRBV9 with TRBJ2-5; 7 nucleotides line up with TRBD2. Germline lookup yields CDR1 SGDLS and CDR2 YYNGEE. The CDR3 sequence is 16 residues long. Losses at the gene ends were 3 bases for V and 5 bases for J; bases not matched to a gene: 13. The CDR3 is CASSAARSLGGETQYF. CDR3 nucleotides: TGTGCCAGCAGCGCGGCTAGATCCTTGGGGGGGGAGACCCAGTACTTC.

CDR3 sequence reads: CASSGGQGNSYNEQFF. The DNA of the CDR3 is TGCGCCAGCAGCGGCGGACAGGGGAACTCCTACAATGAGCAGTTCTTC. The chain joins TRBV5-1 to TRBJ2-1; 9 nucleotides align to TRBD1. Germline V lookup: CDR1 SGHRS, CDR2 YFSETQ. This CDR3 region has 16 residues. V gave up 4 bases and J gave up 0 bases; unmatched junction bases: 5.

The V and J genes are TRBV6-2 or TRBV6-3 and TRBJ1-1, with D unresolved. The CDR3 spans 12 residues. Germline CDR1 MNHEY, CDR2 SVGEGT. The ends were cut back, 6 bases at V and 3 bases at J, with 8 bases in the middle. CDR3 protein: CASSRGDTEAFF. CDR3 nucleotide sequence: TGTGCCAGCAGCCGCGGAGACACTGAAGCTTTCTTT.

The chain recombines TRBV10-3 with TRBJ2-7; the match to TRBD2 covers 7 bases. CDR3 size: 12 residues. The germline gives CDR1 ENHRY, CDR2 SYGVKD. The V segment lost 5 bases and the J segment 2 bases; nucleotides outside the gene matches: 0. Here the CDR3 reads CAISRGAYEQYF. The CDR3 DNA is TGTGCCATCAGTCGGGGGGCCTACGAGCAGTACTTC.

The gene calls are TRBV18 and TRBJ2-7, with D perhaps matching TRBD2 (5 bases). The CDR3 contains 12 residues. Trimming shortened V by 2 bases and J by 3 bases, and 5 bases separated the two germline ends. Germline V gene data show CDR1 as KGHSH and CDR2 as LQKENI. DNA for the CDR3: TGTGCCAGCTCACCAGAGGGCTACGAGCAGTACTTC. It specifies CASSPEGYEQYF.

The chain carries TRBV6-5 and TRBJ1-2; no reliable D call. Deletions cut 4 bases from V and 8 bases from J, with 14 bases between. CDR3 size: 13 residues. Germline loops: CDR1 MNHEY, CDR2 SVGAGI. In nucleotides, the CDR3 is TGTGCCAGCAGTTCTGCGGGCGCTCGGGGCTACACCTTC. Its protein is CASSSAGARGYTF.

The V and J genes are TRBV10-2 and TRBJ2-5, with D possibly being TRBD1 (5 bases). V was clipped by 2 bases and J by 4 bases, with 11 bases between them. The germline gives CDR1 WSHSY, CDR2 SAAADI. CDR3 length: 14 residues. The CDR3 DNA reads TGCGCCAGCAGTGAGGGGGCCCCCCGAGAGACCCAGTACTTC. Its protein is CASSEGAPRETQYF.

The rearrangement uses TRBV3-1 (or the pseudogene TRBV3-2) and TRBJ1-2, with 9 positions matching TRBD1. V shed 3 bases, J shed 5 bases, and the junction held 4 bases outside the gene matches. Per the germline V gene, CDR1 is LGHDT and CDR2 is YNNKEL (reference sequence). The CDR3 length is 14 residues. The CDR3 DNA reads as TGTGCCAGCAGCCAGATGGACAGGGGTTATGGCTACACCTTC. Protein product: CASSQMDRGYGYTF.

The chain links TRBV6-5 to TRBJ2-5; 10 bases are shared with TRBD2. The CDR3 has 14 amino acids. CDR1 is MNHEY, CDR2 SVGAGI, per germline. The junction had 6 bases not matched to a gene; V was cut back by 7 bases and J by 4 bases. The CDR3 is CASTLAGEGETQYF. The CDR3 DNA reads as TGTGCCAGCACCCTAGCGGGGGAGGGAGAGACCCAGTACTTC.

This sequence joins TRBV30 and TRBJ1-4; 8 bases line up with TRBD1. Germline lookup yields CDR1 GTSNPN and CDR2 SVGIG (reference sequence). The CDR3 is made up of 15 amino acids. V lost 5 bases, J lost 8 bases, and 13 bases stayed unmatched. CDR3: CAWGPARTGKEKLFF. As DNA, the CDR3 is TGTGCCTGGGGCCCTGCTCGGACAGGGAAGGAAAAACTGTTTTTT.

This clone came up once. The chain uses TRBV11-3 and TRBJ2-3; D is unresolved. Trimming cost V 1 base and J 1 base, with 3 bases left between them. This CDR3 comprises 13 residues. Germline lookup yields CDR1 SGHNT and CDR2 YENEEA. CDR3 coding DNA: TGTGCCAGCAGCTTAGGGGGCACAGATACGCAGTATTTT. This gives the protein CASSLGGTDTQYF.

V gene TRBV3-1 (or the pseudogene TRBV3-2) combines with J gene TRBJ1-1, with 7 bases lining up with TRBD1. The CDR3 loop spans 15 amino acids. The germline gives CDR1 LGHDT, CDR2 YNNKEL (reference sequence). Trimming cost V 4 bases and J 4 bases; bases outside gene matches: 9. CDR3 DNA: TGTGCCAGCAGCCTACGGGAGGGGGCTGGCACTGAAGCTTTCTTT. Translating it yields CASSLREGAGTEAFF.

The CDR3 loop is CASSLGAGSGSYEQYF. CDR3 bases: TGTGCCAGCAGCTTAGGGGCGGGCTCCGGTTCCTACGAGCAGTACTTC. The chain has TRBV13 and TRBJ2-7; tentatively, D is TRBD2 (5 bases). The CDR3 has 16 amino acids. V lost 0 bases to trimming and J lost 1 base, with 13 bases between them. The germline gives CDR1 PRHDT, CDR2 FYEKMQ (reference sequence).

The chain is built from TRBV19 and TRBJ1-5; 9 nucleotides line up with TRBD1. The junction had 3 bases not matched to a gene; V was cut back by 7 bases and J by 5 bases. This CDR3 has 13 residues. Germline V CDR1 and CDR2: LNHDA, SQIVND (reference sequence). The CDR3 DNA reads TGTGCCAGTAAGAGGGACAGGGATCAGCCCCAGCATTTT. Translated: CASKRDRDQPQHF.

V is TRBV10-3 and J is TRBJ1-2; D is undetermined. The CDR3 runs to 13 residues. V lost 2 bases, J lost 4 bases, and 8 bases lay in between. The V gene's germline CDR1 is ENHRY and CDR2 SYGVKD. CDR3 coding DNA: TGTGCCATCAGTGAGGGAGGCGGCTATGGCTACACCTTC. Its translation is CAISEGGGYGYTF.